There are many counts of the clone carrying this T cell receptor beta chain. Its antigen is as yet unknown. The data were taken from a study of T cells after yellow fever vaccination. CDR1 is SQVTM, CDR2 ANQGSEA, per germline. V shed 2 bases, J shed 9 bases, and the junction held 8 bases outside the gene matches. The length of the CDR3 is 14 residues. Study-level findings and limits: Clonotype sharing between CD4 and CD8 compartments was small. A large majority of primary-vaccination clones showed up again after the booster (around 96% CD4, around 90% CD8).

TCR cDNA was made by 5'RACE template switching, adding a universal primer site and UMIs. MiXCR, applied by TCRdb to the 5' RACE reads, yields one record per CDR3 protein. This sample carries some 350,000 distinct CDR3 sequences, roughly 3.9% of them seen once, and the ten largest clones take about 26%. The sequence was collected from a man between 18 and 29 years old who received the YFV17D yellow fever vaccine. V gene TRBV29-1 combines with J gene TRBJ2-1, with TRBD1 identical over 9 bases. The sample here was PBMCs, taken 5 days after the yellow fever booster vaccination. CDR3 bases: TGCAGCGTTGAACCTTTGGACAGGGGATCTGAGCAGTTCTTC. The encoded protein is CSVEPLDRGSEQFF.